This TCR beta chain was obtained from a study of breast tumors, draining lymph nodes, adjacent tissues (dated by TCRdb to about 2016). Study-wide context: In breast cancer patients, the study compared the TCR beta repertoires of tumor, adjacent nontumor tissue and axillary lymph nodes. In human breast cancer, the study set out to evaluate how tumor, surrounding tissue and draining lymph node repertoires relate to one another and whether T cells may move between these sites. Broad study findings and their caveats: The data were judged consistent with most tumor T cells deriving from the lymph node and then expanding within tumor tissue. The conclusion that tumor T cells originate in lymph nodes was presented as consistent with a hypothesis rather than as directly demonstrated. Tumor T-cell repertoires showed less diversity than lymph node repertoires and more diversity than nontumor tissue repertoires, and tumor T-cell repertoires showed preferential V and J gene usage. Tumor and nontumor tissue repertoires were found to be significantly more similar in luminal-like than in basal-like breast cancer.

Comments on this clonotype: The clone's antigen remains unknown. This sequence may be a read error, since a much larger clone differs from it by one base.

Data came from an Illumina HiSeq 2000. TCR beta chain libraries were generated by multiplex PCR amplification. High-throughput sequencing was used to analyze the amplified TCR beta chain products. The raw public reads went through TCRdb reprocessing: fastp at Q25, MiXCR clone calling, in-frame beta chains kept. Rows are unified per CDR3 protein, each entry keeping the most common DNA and genes. Present in this sample are fewer than 150,000 distinct CDR3 sequences, around 21% of which were seen just once. The ten largest account for roughly 2.4% of the sample. Based on the germline V gene, the CDR1 and CDR2 sequences are SGHDT and YYEEEE. Including cysteine and phenylalanine, the CDR3 has 15 amino acids. Kept here is only the CDR3 DNA, which spans 45 bases and is read in frame from base 1. Here V drops 4 bases and J drops 4 bases, and the junction holds 9 bases not matched to any gene. The axillary draining lymph nodes of breast cancer patients were the source of the lymph node samples.

This receptor was obtained from a female donor with breast cancer. Some clones in this sample may be carry-over from other donors' samples. Sequencing was done on a sample of axillary lymph node tissue. The rearranged segments are TRBV5-6 and TRBJ2-7, with TRBD1 identical over 9 junction bases. The CDR3 reads CASSLPGQGGYEQYF. The DNA sequence is as follows: TGTGCCAGCAGCCTTCCGGGACAGGGAGGTTACGAGCAGTACTTC.